This record concerns one T cell receptor beta chain sequence. Its antigen is as yet unknown. The template was RNA from unsorted bulk tissue. Donors were chemotherapy-naive, newly diagnosed lung cancer surgical patients in China, August–late 2014. TCRbeta libraries were built with three rounds of nested PCR, modified from ARM-PCR. A single record per CDR3 protein comes from TCRdb applying MiXCR to the multiplex PCR reads. The sample has 200,000 to 250,000 distinct CDR3 sequences, 60% to 75% seen once; the top ten hold 20% to 25%. This record comes from a study of tumor and adjacent non-tumor tissue in lung cancer. For the study at large: There were 12 adenocarcinoma, a couple of squamous cell carcinoma and 1 small cell lung cancer cases. Some 4.2 million productive TCRbeta reads were obtained per sample on average. General observations from the study: Tumor repertoires had a smaller top 100 clone share than normal lung.

The TCR comes from a man between 60 and 70 years old with non-small cell lung cancer. The specimen sequenced was lung tumor tissue.

The CDR3 loop is CSTPEASSSYKQYF. The CDR3 coding sequence is TGCAGTACTCCCGAAGCTAGTAGCTCCTACAAACAGTACTTC. V and J are TRBV20-1 and TRBJ2-7; D is uncertain. Germline assignment: CDR1 DFQATT and CDR2 SNEGSKA (reference sequence). The length of the CDR3 is 14 residues. Trimming took off 8 bases at V and 10 bases at J, with 27 bases between the two ends.